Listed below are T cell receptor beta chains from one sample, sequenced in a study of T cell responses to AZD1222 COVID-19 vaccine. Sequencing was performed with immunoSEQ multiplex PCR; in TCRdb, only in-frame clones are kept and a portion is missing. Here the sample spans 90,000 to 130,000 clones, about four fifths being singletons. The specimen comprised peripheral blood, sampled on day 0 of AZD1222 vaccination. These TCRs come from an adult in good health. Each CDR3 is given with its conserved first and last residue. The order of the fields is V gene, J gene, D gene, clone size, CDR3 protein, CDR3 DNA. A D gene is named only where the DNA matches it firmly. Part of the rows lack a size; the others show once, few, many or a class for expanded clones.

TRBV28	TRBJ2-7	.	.	CASSPEAYYSYEQYF	TGTGCCAGCAGCCCGGAAGCGTACTACTCCTACGAGCAGTACTTC
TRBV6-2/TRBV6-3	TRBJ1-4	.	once	CASSPSIRKLFF	TGTGCCAGCAGTCCCTCTATACGTAAGCTGTTTTTT
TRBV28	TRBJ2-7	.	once	CASATGTPYEQYF	TGTGCCAGCGCCACCGGGACACCTTACGAGCAGTACTTC
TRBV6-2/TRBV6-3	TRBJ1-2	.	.	CASSYMEGYTF	TGTGCCAGCAGTTATATGGAAGGCTACACCTTC
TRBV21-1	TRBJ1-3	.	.	CASIRGGNTIYF	TGTGCCAGCATTCGGGGGGGAAACACCATATATTTT
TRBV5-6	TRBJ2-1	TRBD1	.	CASSLTGSGVDEQFF	TGTGCCAGCAGCCTGACAGGGTCAGGTGTGGATGAGCAGTTCTTC
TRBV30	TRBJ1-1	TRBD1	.	CAWSTTGGGNTEAFF	TGTGCCTGGAGTACGACAGGGGGAGGCAACACTGAAGCTTTCTTT
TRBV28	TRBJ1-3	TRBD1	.	CASSISTGGAGNTIYF	TGTGCCAGCAGTATATCTACAGGGGGCGCTGGAAACACCATATATTTT
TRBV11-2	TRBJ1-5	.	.	CASSLFGNQPQHF	TGTGCCAGCAGTCTTTTCGGCAATCAGCCCCAGCATTTT
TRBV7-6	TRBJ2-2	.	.	CASSRPDGELFF	TGTGCCAGCAGCCGGCCGGACGGGGAGCTGTTTTTT
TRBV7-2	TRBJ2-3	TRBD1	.	CASSPRRTGGADTQYF	TGTGCCAGCAGCCCCAGGAGGACAGGGGGCGCAGATACGCAGTATTTT
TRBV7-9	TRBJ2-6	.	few	CASSQDAGTVVPGANVLTF	TGTGCCAGCAGTCAGGACGCCGGGACGGTGGTCCCTGGGGCCAACGTCCTGACTTTC
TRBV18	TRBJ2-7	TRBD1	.	CASSPLRGGQGKGKEQYF	TGTGCCAGCTCACCACTTAGAGGGGGACAGGGAAAGGGGAAAGAGCAGTACTTC
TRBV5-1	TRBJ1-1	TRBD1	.	CASSRDRGDEAFF	TGCGCCAGCAGCCGGGACAGGGGCGATGAAGCTTTCTTT
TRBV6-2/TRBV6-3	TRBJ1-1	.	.	CASSYSTSISGGLQRNTEAFF	TGTGCCAGCAGTTACTCGACTTCGATTTCGGGGGGACTACAAAGGAACACTGAAGCTTTCTTT
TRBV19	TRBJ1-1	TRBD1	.	CASSERQGNTEAFF	TGTGCCAGTAGTGAAAGACAGGGGAACACTGAAGCTTTCTTT
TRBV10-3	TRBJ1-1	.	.	CAIRRSGLNTEAFF	TGTGCCATCAGACGTTCGGGGCTGAACACTGAAGCTTTCTTT
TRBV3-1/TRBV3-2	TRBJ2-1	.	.	CASSQRQHNEQFF	TGTGCCAGCAGCCAAAGACAGCACAATGAGCAGTTCTTC
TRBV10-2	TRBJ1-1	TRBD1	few	CATKQGAFSEAFF	TGCGCCACCAAGCAGGGGGCTTTTAGTGAAGCTTTCTTT
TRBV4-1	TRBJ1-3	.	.	CASSQASQVRGNTIYF	TGCGCCAGCAGCCAAGCTTCACAAGTCCGTGGAAACACCATATATTTT
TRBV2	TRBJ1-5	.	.	CASSDRRSNQPQHF	TGTGCCAGCAGTGATAGGAGAAGCAATCAGCCCCAGCATTTT
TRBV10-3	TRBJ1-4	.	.	CATKGTSPGVNEKLFF	TGTGCCACCAAAGGGACATCCCCAGGGGTTAATGAAAAACTGTTTTTT
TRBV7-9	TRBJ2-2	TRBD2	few	CASSFVPGLASGELFF	TGTGCCAGCAGCTTTGTCCCGGGACTAGCTTCCGGGGAGCTGTTTTTT
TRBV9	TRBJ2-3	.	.	CASSGTRGSTDTQYF	TGTGCCAGCAGCGGAACAAGGGGAAGCACAGATACGCAGTATTTT
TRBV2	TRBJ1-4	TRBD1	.	CASRGTGPNEKLFF	TGTGCCAGCAGGGGGACAGGGCCGAATGAAAAACTGTTTTTT
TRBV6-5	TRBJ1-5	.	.	CASERGDSNQPQHF	TGTGCCAGCGAGAGGGGGGATAGCAATCAGCCCCAGCATTTT
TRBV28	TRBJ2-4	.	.	CASSKGRGALKNIQYF	TGTGCCAGCAGCAAAGGTCGGGGGGCCTTGAAAAACATTCAGTACTTC
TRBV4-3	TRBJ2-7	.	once	CASSSGPGGGLYEQYF	TGCGCCAGCAGCTCAGGGCCGGGCGGGGGCCTCTACGAGCAGTACTTC
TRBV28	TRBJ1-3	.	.	CASSLATLSSGNTIYF	TGTGCCAGCAGTTTAGCCACTTTATCCTCTGGAAACACCATATATTTT
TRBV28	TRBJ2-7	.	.	CASSLPGYEQYF	TGTGCCAGCAGTTTACCGGGGTACGAGCAGTACTTC
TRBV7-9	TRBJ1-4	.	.	CASSQGNTLNEKLFF	TGTGCCAGCAGCCAGGGGAACACCCTTAATGAAAAACTGTTTTTT
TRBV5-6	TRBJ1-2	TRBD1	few	CASSLPKQGNYGYTF	TGTGCCAGCAGCCTCCCGAAACAGGGGAACTATGGCTACACCTTC
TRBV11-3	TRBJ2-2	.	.	CASSSNQGYTGELFF	TGTGCCAGCAGTTCTAACCAGGGCTACACCGGGGAGCTGTTTTTT
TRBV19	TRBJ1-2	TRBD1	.	CASSILGQGLGYTF	TGTGCCAGTAGTATCCTGGGACAGGGGTTGGGCTACACCTTC
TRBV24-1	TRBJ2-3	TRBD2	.	CATRPTSGRTDTQYF	TGTGCCACCAGACCGACTAGCGGGAGAACAGATACGCAGTATTTT
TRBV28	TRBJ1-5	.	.	CASSLQGLTRNQPQHF	TGTGCCAGCAGCTTACAGGGCTTGACTAGGAATCAGCCCCAGCATTTT
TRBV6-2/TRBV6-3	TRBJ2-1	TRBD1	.	CASSRQGRSNEQFF	TGTGCCAGCAGTCGACAGGGGCGATCCAATGAGCAGTTCTTC
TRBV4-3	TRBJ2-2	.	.	CASSPRTETTGELFF	TGCGCCAGCAGCCCCCGGACAGAAACCACCGGGGAGCTGTTTTTT
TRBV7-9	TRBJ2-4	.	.	CASSLRGVAKNIQYF	TGTGCCAGCAGCTTACGAGGGGTAGCCAAAAACATTCAGTACTTC
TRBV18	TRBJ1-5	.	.	CASSPDGNSNQPQHF	TGTGCCAGCTCCCCGGACGGAAATAGCAATCAGCCCCAGCATTTT